This record concerns one T cell receptor (beta chain) sequence. Its target is unknown. This entry belongs to a study of response to subunit inactivated influenza vaccine. General study points: Only a handful of new T cells, the authors suggested, are recruited with each seasonal influenza vaccination.

The CDR3 totals 15 residues. The junction had 4 bases not matched to a gene; V was cut back by 0 bases and J by 3 bases. Germline loops: CDR1 MNHEY, CDR2 SVGAGI. MiXCR, applied by TCRdb to the RT-PCR reads, yields one record per CDR3 protein. The sample shows 530,000 or so distinct CDR3 sequences, about 15% of them seen only once. The sequence was collected from a man in his forties or fifties who received an inactivated influenza vaccine. The chain employs TRBV6-5 and TRBJ2-5; 7 nucleotides match TRBD2. This sample comprised PBMCs from blood, obtained 11 to 12 days after vaccination. The CDR3 nucleotides read TGTGCCAGCAGTTACTCTGGTCTAGCGGAAGAGACCCAGTACTTC. This translates into CASSYSGLAEETQYF.